This record concerns one TCR beta chain sequence. Its specificity is not known. This entry belongs to a study of T cells in tumors after PD-1 blockade. Study as a whole: Treatment was either pembrolizumab 200 mg every 3 weeks or cemiplimab 350 mg every 2 weeks. During anti-PD-1 treatment, some patients continued daily vismodegib 150 mg. Study-wide points: Blood contained 35% to 50% of the tumor's TCR clonotypes.

Repertoires were generated with immunoSEQ multiplex PCR, while TCRdb's copy carries only in-frame clones and drops some. The sample yields roughly 50,000 clones, 81% seen once. CDR1 SGHTA and CDR2 FQGNSA come from the germline V gene. The CDR3 totals 16 residues. V lost 4 bases and J lost 3; bases outside the gene matches: 9. This chain connects TRBV7-2 to TRBJ2-7, with TRBD2 matching 10 bases. The material sequenced was PBMCs, taken before anti-PD-1 treatment. The sequence derives from a human donor with basal cell carcinoma. The CDR3 DNA sequence: TGTGCCAGCAGCTGGGTAGCGGGGGGTTTCGGCTACGAGCAGTACTTC. This translates into CASSWVAGGFGYEQYF.